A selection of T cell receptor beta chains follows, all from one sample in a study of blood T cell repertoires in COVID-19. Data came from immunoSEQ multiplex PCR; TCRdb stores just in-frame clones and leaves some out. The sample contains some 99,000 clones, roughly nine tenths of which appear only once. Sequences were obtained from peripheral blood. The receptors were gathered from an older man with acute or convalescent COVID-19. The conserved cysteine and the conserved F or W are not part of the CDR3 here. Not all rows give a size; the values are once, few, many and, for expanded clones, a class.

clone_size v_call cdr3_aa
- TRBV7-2 ASSLDGSTNEKLF
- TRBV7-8 ASSLAVGGREQF
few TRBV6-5 ATTPSGGYEQY
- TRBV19 ASSDQWRIFNYGYT
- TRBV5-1 ASSLSRGMNTEAF
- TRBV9 ASSVSGANHNEQF
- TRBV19 ASSIPRRAGNTIY
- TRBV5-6 ASSAFSGGPSDTQY
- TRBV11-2 ASSFSGLFTNEQF
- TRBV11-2 ASTQVQGAIGELF
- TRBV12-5 ASGPRDRVDGYT
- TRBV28 ATQGSSYNSPLH
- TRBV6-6 ASSFADTEAF
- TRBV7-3 ASSLGTSRLADTQY
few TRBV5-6 ASSLGQGWRNEKLF
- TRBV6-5 ASSSRLAGVQNIQY
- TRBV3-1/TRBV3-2 ASSQKAGITDTQY
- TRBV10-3 AISESAASSNEKLF
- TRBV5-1 ASSRITGRMNTEAF
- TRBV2 ASSVDRASPGELF
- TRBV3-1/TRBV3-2 ASSRPEGGAF
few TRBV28 ASSLSSTPGPLF
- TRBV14 ASSQDGGRSEKLF
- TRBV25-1 ASSAPPAEQETQY
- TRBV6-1 ASSEGRGGGYT
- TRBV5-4 ASGRGSDTQY
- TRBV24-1 ATSDSQGRWEDSNEQF
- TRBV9 ASRPGGANTGELF
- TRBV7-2 ASSYLAGDIQY